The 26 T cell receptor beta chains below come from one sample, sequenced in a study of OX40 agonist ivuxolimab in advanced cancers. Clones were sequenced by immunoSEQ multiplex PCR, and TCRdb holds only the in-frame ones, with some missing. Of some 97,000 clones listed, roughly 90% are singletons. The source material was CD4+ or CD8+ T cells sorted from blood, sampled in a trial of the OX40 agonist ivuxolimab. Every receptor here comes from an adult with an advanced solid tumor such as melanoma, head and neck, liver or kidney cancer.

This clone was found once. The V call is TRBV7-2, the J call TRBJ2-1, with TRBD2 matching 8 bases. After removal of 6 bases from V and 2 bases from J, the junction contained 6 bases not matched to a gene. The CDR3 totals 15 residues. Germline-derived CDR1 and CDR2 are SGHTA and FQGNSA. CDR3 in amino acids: CASRRAGATYNEQFF. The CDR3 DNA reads TGTGCCAGCAGGAGAGCGGGGGCCACCTACAATGAGCAGTTCTTC. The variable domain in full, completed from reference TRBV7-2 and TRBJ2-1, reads GAGVSQSPSNKVTEKGKDVELRCDPISGHTALYWYRQSLGQGLEFLIYFQGNSAPDKSGLPSDRFSAERTGGSVSTLTIQRTQQEDSAVYLCASRRAGATYNEQFFGPGTRLTVL.

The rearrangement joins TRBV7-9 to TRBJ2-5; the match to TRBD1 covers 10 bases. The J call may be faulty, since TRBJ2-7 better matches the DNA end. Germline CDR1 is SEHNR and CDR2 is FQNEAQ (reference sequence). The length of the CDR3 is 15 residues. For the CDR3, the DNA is TGTGCCAGCAGTAGTCCGGGACAGGGGACCTACGAGCAGTACTTC. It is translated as CASSSPGQGTYEQYF.

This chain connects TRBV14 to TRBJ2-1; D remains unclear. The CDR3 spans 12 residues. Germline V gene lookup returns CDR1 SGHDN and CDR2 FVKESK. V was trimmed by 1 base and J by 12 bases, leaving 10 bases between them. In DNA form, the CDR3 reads TGTGCCAGCAGCCAAGTACCGCCCGGGCAGTTCTTC. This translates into CASSQVPPGQFF.

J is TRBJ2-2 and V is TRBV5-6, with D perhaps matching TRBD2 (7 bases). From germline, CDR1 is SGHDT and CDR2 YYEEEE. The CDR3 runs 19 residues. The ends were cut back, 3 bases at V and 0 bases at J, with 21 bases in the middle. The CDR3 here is CASSSIGGRSPANTGELFF. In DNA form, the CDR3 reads TGTGCCAGCAGCTCCATCGGGGGGCGCAGTCCCGCGAACACCGGGGAGCTGTTTTTT.

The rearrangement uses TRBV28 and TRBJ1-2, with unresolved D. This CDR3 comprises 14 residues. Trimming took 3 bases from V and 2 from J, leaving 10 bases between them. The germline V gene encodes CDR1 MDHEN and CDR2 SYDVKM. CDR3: CASSLAPENYGYTF. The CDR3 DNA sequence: TGTGCCAGCAGTTTGGCCCCGGAAAACTATGGCTACACCTTC.

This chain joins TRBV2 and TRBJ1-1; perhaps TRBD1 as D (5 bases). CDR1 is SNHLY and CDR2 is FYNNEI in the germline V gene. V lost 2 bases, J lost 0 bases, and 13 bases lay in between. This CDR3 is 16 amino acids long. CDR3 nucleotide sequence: TGTGCCAGCAGTGAAAGGGGAGGAACGTTGAACACTGAAGCTTTCTTT. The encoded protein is CASSERGGTLNTEAFF.

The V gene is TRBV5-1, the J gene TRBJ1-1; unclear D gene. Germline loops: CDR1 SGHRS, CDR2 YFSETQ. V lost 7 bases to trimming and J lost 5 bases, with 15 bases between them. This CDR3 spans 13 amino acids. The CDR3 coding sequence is TGCGCCAGCGGGGTAGGGAAGGATACTGAAGCTTTCTTT. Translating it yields CASGVGKDTEAFF.

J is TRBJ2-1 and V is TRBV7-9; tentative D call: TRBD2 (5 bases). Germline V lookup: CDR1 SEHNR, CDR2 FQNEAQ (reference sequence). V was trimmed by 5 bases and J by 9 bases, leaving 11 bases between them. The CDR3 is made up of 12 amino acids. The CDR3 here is CASSPDFAEQFF. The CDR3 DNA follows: TGTGCCAGCAGCCCGGACTTTGCTGAGCAGTTCTTC.

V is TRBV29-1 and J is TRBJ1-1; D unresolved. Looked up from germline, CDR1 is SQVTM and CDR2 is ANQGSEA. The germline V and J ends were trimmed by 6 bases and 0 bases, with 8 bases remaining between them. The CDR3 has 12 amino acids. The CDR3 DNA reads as TGCAGCGTCTCATACATGAACACTGAAGCTTTCTTT. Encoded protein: CSVSYMNTEAFF.

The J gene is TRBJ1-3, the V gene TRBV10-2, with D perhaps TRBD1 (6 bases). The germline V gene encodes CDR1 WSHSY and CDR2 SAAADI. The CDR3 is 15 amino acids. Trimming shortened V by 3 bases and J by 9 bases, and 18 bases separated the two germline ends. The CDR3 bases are TGCGCCAGCAGTGACATAGTAGGGGGGGGGTCCACCATATATTTT. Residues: CASSDIVGGGSTIYF.

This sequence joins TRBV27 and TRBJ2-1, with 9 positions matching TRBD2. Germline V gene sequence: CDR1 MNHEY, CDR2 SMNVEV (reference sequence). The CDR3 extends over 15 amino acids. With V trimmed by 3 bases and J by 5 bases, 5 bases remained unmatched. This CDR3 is CASSFLAGLDNEQFF. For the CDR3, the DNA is TGTGCCAGCAGTTTCCTAGCGGGGCTTGACAATGAGCAGTTCTTC.

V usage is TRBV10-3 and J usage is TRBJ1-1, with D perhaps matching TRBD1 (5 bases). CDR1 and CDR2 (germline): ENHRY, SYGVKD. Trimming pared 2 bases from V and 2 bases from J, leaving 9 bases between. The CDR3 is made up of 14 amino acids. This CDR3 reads CAISESRVNTEAFF. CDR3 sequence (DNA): TGTGCCATCAGTGAGAGCAGGGTAAACACTGAAGCTTTCTTT.

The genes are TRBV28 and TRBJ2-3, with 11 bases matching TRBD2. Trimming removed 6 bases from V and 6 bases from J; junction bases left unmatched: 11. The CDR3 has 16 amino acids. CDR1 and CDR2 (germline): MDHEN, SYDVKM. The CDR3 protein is CASSDPSGRSGDTQYF. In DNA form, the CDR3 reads TGTGCCAGCAGCGATCCTAGCGGGAGGTCCGGGGATACGCAGTATTTT.

The CDR3 reads CASSLVDREVEAFF. The CDR3 DNA reads TGTGCCAGCAGCTTGGTTGACAGAGAGGTTGAAGCTTTCTTT. The V gene is TRBV5-4, the J gene TRBJ1-1, with D maybe TRBD1 (5 bases). Trimming pared 0 bases from V and 7 bases from J, leaving 13 bases between. Germline V CDR1 and CDR2: SGHNT, YYREEE (reference sequence). The CDR3 contains 14 residues.

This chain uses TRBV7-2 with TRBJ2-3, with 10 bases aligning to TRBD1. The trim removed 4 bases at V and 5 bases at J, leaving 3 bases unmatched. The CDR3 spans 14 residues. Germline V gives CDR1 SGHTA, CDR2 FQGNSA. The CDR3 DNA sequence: TGTGCCAGCAGCTCCGACAGGGGGCAAGATACGCAGTATTTT. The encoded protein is CASSSDRGQDTQYF.

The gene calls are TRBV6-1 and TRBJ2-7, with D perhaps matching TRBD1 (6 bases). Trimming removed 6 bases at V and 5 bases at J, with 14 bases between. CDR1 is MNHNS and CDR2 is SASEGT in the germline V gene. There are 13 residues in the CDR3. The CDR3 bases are TGTGCCAGCAGGCAGGGGAGTGTCAACGAGCAGTACTTC. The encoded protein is CASRQGSVNEQYF.

The CDR3 reads CASSLVRGIYNEQFF. In nucleotides, the CDR3 is TGTGCCAGCAGCTTAGTAAGGGGGATATACAATGAGCAGTTCTTC. The genes are TRBV11-2 and TRBJ2-1, with D maybe TRBD1 (6 bases). The germline V gene has CDR1 SGHAT and CDR2 FQNNGV. The CDR3 has 15 residues. Trimming stripped 1 base from V and 4 bases from J, with 11 bases between. Filled out from reference TRBV11-2 and TRBJ2-1, the complete variable domain reads EAGVAQSPRYKIIEKRQSVAFWCNPISGHATLYWYQQILGQGPKLLIQFQNNGVVDDSQLPKDRFSAERLKGVDSTLKIQPAKLEDSAVYLCASSLVRGIYNEQFFGPGTRLTVL.

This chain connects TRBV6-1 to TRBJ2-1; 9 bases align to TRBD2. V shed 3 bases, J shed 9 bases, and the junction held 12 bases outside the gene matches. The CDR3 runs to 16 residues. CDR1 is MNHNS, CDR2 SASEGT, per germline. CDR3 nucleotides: TGTGCCAGCAGTGATATGGCGGGAGGGTTTTATAGTGAGCAGTTCTTC. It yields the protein CASSDMAGGFYSEQFF.

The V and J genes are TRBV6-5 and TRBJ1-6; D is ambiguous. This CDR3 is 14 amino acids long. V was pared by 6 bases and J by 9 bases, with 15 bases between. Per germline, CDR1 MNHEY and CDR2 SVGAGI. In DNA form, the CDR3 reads TGTGCCAGCAGACCGACGGTCGGGGTTTCACCCCTCCACTTT. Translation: CASRPTVGVSPLHF.

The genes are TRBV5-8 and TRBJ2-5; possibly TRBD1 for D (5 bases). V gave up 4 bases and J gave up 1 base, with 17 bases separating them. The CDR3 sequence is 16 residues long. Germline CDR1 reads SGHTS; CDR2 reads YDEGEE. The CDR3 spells CASSSTGSLPQETQYF. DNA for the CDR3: TGTGCCAGCAGCAGCACAGGAAGCCTACCCCAAGAGACCCAGTACTTC.

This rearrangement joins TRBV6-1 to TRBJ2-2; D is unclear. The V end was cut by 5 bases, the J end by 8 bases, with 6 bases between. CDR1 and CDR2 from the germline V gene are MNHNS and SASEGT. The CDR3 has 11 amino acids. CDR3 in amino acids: CASSYLGELFF. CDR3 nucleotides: TGTGCCAGCAGTTACCTAGGGGAGCTGTTTTTT.

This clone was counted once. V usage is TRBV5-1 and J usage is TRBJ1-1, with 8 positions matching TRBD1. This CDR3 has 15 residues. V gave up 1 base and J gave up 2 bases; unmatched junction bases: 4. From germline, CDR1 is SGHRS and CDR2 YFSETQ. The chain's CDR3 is CASSLWPGGNTEAFF. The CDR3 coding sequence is TGCGCCAGCAGCTTGTGGCCAGGGGGCAACACTGAAGCTTTCTTT.

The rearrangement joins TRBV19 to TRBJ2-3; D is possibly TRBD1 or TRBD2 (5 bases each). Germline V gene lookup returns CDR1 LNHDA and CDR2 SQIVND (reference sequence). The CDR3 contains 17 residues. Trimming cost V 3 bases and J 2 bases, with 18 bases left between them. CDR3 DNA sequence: TGTGCCAGTAGTATCCCCAGGGACCTCGTTCTCACAGATACGCAGTATTTT. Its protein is CASSIPRDLVLTDTQYF.

The CDR3 is CASSLTTGGNSPLHF. The CDR3 DNA reads as TGCGCCAGCAGCTTGACGACAGGGGGAAATTCACCCCTCCACTTT. The chain joins TRBV5-1 to TRBJ1-6; 9 nucleotides agree with TRBD1. The CDR3 runs to 15 residues. Germline CDR1 and CDR2: SGHRS and YFSETQ. V shed 1 base and J 7 bases; nucleotides not matched to a gene: 3.

CDR3 DNA sequence: TGCGCCAGCAGCCCCCAGGGACAGGGGTTTGGCGAGCAGTACTTC. Its protein is CASSPQGQGFGEQYF. The V call is TRBV5-1, the J call TRBJ2-7, with 10 bases identical to TRBD1. CDR3 length equals 15 residues. Germline lookup yields CDR1 SGHRS and CDR2 YFSETQ. The ends lost 4 bases at V and 6 bases at J; junction bases unmatched: 10.

The CDR3 coding sequence is TGCGCCAGCAGCTACGGGACGGGAAACACTGAAGCTTTCTTT. It yields the protein CASSYGTGNTEAFF. The rearrangement links TRBV5-1 to TRBJ1-1; TRBD1 might be the D (5 bases). Germline values: CDR1 SGHRS, CDR2 YFSETQ. Trimming left V 3 bases short and J 2 bases short, with 11 bases between. CDR3 length: 14 amino acids.